The source of this T cell receptor (beta chain) is a study of OX40 agonist ivuxolimab in advanced cancers. Germline CDR1 is MNHNY and CDR2 is SVGAGI (reference sequence). This CDR3 contains 13 residues. V lost 8 bases, J lost 6 bases, and 5 bases stayed unmatched. The protocol was immunoSEQ multiplex PCR, while the TCRdb copy is restricted to in-frame clones and leaves out a portion. This table has about 7,800 clones, around two thirds appearing once. This chain uses TRBV6-6 with TRBJ2-1; 9 positions agree with TRBD2. The receptor comes from an adult with an advanced solid tumor such as melanoma, head and neck, liver or kidney cancer. The source material was CD4+ or CD8+ T cells sorted from blood, sampled in a trial of the OX40 agonist ivuxolimab. The CDR3 DNA follows: TGTGCCAGCGGGCGGGGGGGCCTCAATGAGCAGTTCTTC. As protein: CASGRGGLNEQFF.